The clone carrying this TCR beta chain was detected ten times or more. TCRdb keeps only in-frame clones here, not all; method: immunoSEQ multiplex PCR. The profile shows a few hundred thousand clones, over 75% of them singletons. V lost 6 bases to trimming and J lost 1 base, with 16 bases between them. Germline V gene lookup returns CDR1 SNHLY and CDR2 FYNNEI. This CDR3 is built from 15 residues. The data are from a study of blood T cell repertoires in COVID-19. Study-level information: PBMCs, B-cell-depleted T cells, or T cells were the source of the cDNA or gDNA that made up the material.

The gene calls are TRBV2 and TRBJ2-7; tentatively, D is TRBD1 (6 bases). This receptor was obtained from a man between 45 and 60 years old with acute or convalescent COVID-19. Sequencing input: peripheral blood. The CDR3 is CASRATGKGSYEQYF. The CDR3 DNA reads TGTGCCAGCAGGGCCACAGGGAAGGGTTCCTACGAGCAGTACTTC.